The clone carrying this TCR beta chain was counted a few times. The sample comes from a study of metastatic and nonmetastatic thyroid tumors. Study-level background: Repertoires of blood and of tissue (tumor or nodule) from malignant and benign thyroid patients were compared.

In the source study's methods: To classify distant metastasis in papillary thyroid cancer, a model was built from CDR3 differences across clinicopathological groups. TCRdb ran MiXCR on the PCR reads. It is TCRdb's table, rather than the study itself, that gives the V and J calls and clone size. The profile covers fewer than 25,000 clones, with less than 35% appearing a single time and less than 15% taken by the ten largest. Not a single patient had been given any form of treatment at any point before undergoing thyroid surgery. Trimming took 5 bases from V and 4 from J; bases not matched to a gene: 10. CDR3 length: 15 amino acids. CDR1 and CDR2 (germline): MNHNS, SASEGT.

The gene calls are TRBV6-1 and TRBJ1-2; 7 bases are shared with TRBD1. The receptor's source is a female donor with papillary thyroid cancer or a benign thyroid nodule (not recorded which). Some clones in this sample may be carry-over from other donors' samples. Material for sequencing was blood. The CDR3 loop is CASSTLTGKAYGYTF. The CDR3 nucleotides read TGTGCCAGCAGTACACTGACAGGGAAGGCCTATGGCTACACCTTC.